The 22 T cell receptor beta chains presented below share a single source sample, sequenced in a study of T cells after yellow fever vaccination. TCRdb used MiXCR to reprocess the 5' RACE reads, holding one entry per CDR3 protein. The sample yields a few hundred thousand distinct CDR3 sequences, around 4.5% seen once. The sample here was PBMCs, taken 15 days after the yellow fever booster vaccination. Receptor source: a man aged 18 to 30 who received the YFV17D yellow fever vaccine.

CDR3 DNA sequence: TGTGCCAGCAGTGAATATGTGGGGGTGGGTCAGCCCCAGCATTTT. Translated, it gives CASSEYVGVGQPQHF. J is TRBJ1-5 and V is TRBV6-1; TRBD1 is a possible D gene (5 bases). Germline V gene sequence: CDR1 MNHNS, CDR2 SASEGT. Between the trimmed V and J ends, which lost 2 bases and 6 bases, there was a span of 14 bases. The CDR3 totals 15 residues.

Only a few counts were recorded for this clonotype. The rearrangement joins TRBV12-3 or TRBV12-4 to TRBJ1-5, with D uncertain. V lost 1 base and J 7 bases, leaving 5 bases between the germline ends. The CDR3 totals 12 residues. CDR3 region: CASSLGLQPQHF. CDR3 nucleotide sequence: TGTGCCAGCAGTTTAGGGTTACAGCCCCAGCATTTT.

This clonotype was counted ten times or more. V usage is TRBV4-3 and J usage is TRBJ1-3, with D uncertain. V was pared by 0 bases and J by 3 bases, with 6 bases between. The CDR3 spans 14 residues. Germline values: CDR1 LGHNA, CDR2 YSLEER. This CDR3 is CASSQDQVGNTIYF. The CDR3 DNA reads as TGCGCCAGCAGCCAAGACCAGGTTGGAAACACCATATATTTT.

This chain uses TRBV7-9 with TRBJ1-6; possibly TRBD1 for D (5 bases). Looked up from germline, CDR1 is SEHNR and CDR2 is FQNEAQ (reference sequence). This CDR3 contains 14 residues. Trimming pared 5 bases from V and 7 bases from J, leaving 12 bases between. The CDR3 nucleotides are TGTGCCAGCAGCGCCGGGACGAAGAATTCACCCCTCCACTTT. Encoded protein: CASSAGTKNSPLHF.

The chain employs TRBV20-1 and TRBJ2-3, with 8 bases aligning to TRBD1. V lost 3 bases and J lost 4; bases outside the gene matches: 6. The germline V gene has CDR1 DFQATT and CDR2 SNEGSKA (reference sequence). The CDR3 runs to 14 residues. The CDR3 sequence: CSASRDRFSDTQYF. The CDR3 DNA is TGCAGTGCTAGTCGGGACAGGTTTTCAGATACGCAGTATTTT.

This chain links TRBV27 with TRBJ1-2; tentatively, D is TRBD1 (5 bases). V lost 4 bases and J lost 3, with 15 bases in between. CDR1 and CDR2 from the germline V gene are MNHEY and SMNVEV (reference sequence). This CDR3 region has 15 residues. The CDR3 reads CASSSAWGTYYGYTF. In DNA, the CDR3 is TGTGCCAGCAGTTCCGCCTGGGGGACTTACTATGGCTACACCTTC.

Only a few counts were recorded for this clonotype. One end of the junction varies from germline; a read error may be responsible. J is TRBJ2-2 and V is TRBV7-9; maybe TRBD2 (5 bases). The CDR3 consists of 17 residues. Germline lookup yields CDR1 SEHNR and CDR2 FQNEAQ (reference sequence). CDR3 sequence reads: CASRLASISLGHGELFF. CDR3 nucleotides: TGTGCCAGCAGATTAGCGTCAATATCCTTAGGCCACGGGGAGCTGTTTTTT. The full variable domain, its missing parts supplied by reference TRBV7-9 and TRBJ2-2, is DTGVSQNPRHKITKRGQNVTFRCDPISEHNRLYWYRQTLGQGPEFLTYFQNEAQLEKSRLLSDRFSAERPKGSFSTLEIQRTEQGDSAMYLCASRLASISLGHGELFFGEGSRLTVL.

This sequence joins TRBV5-6 and TRBJ2-3; D uncertain. V shed 7 bases and J shed 0 bases, with 9 bases lying between them. CDR3 length equals 13 residues. Germline lookup yields CDR1 SGHDT and CDR2 YYEEEE. The CDR3 region has the DNA TGTGCCAGCTACCCTTGGAGCACAGATACGCAGTATTTT. Amino acid sequence: CASYPWSTDTQYF. The whole variable domain, filled in from reference TRBV5-6 and TRBJ2-3, reads DAGVTQSPTHLIKTRGQQVTLRCSPKSGHDTVSWYQQALGQGPQFIFQYYEEEERQRGNFPDRFSGHQFPNYSSELNVNALLLGDSALYLCASYPWSTDTQYFGPGTRLTVL.

This clonotype was recorded at least ten times. The rearrangement uses TRBV6-4 and TRBJ1-1, with 7 bases lining up with TRBD1. The CDR3 contains 14 residues. V dropped 4 bases and J dropped 4; count of bases not matched to a gene: 6. CDR1 MRHNA and CDR2 SNTAGT come from the germline V gene. The CDR3 region has the DNA TGTGCCAGCAGTGCCGACAGGGCCAGCACTGAAGCTTTCTTT. Its protein is CASSADRASTEAFF.

The sample holds many counts of this clonotype. This CDR3 reads CASSKRLAGNFQETQYF. The DNA of the CDR3 is TGCGCCAGCAGCAAAAGACTAGCGGGGAATTTTCAAGAGACCCAGTACTTC. This chain connects TRBV4-1 to TRBJ2-5, with 11 bases matching TRBD2. The CDR3 runs 17 residues. Per germline, CDR1 MGHRA and CDR2 YSYEKL. Germline trimming cut 5 bases from V and 2 bases from J; bases unmatched to any gene: 10.

At least ten counts were recorded for this clonotype. CDR3 in DNA: TGCGCCAGCAGCATCCACGGGGGCTACGAGCAGTACTTC. Protein sequence: CASSIHGGYEQYF. The chain employs TRBV5-1 and TRBJ2-7; D perhaps matches TRBD2 (6 bases). V lost 4 bases and J 3 bases, leaving 11 bases between the germline ends. The CDR3 has 13 residues. Germline V gene data show CDR1 as SGHRS and CDR2 as YFSETQ.

In this sample, this clonotype turned up many times. The chain carries TRBV11-2 and TRBJ1-1; 8 bases match TRBD1. The germline V gene encodes CDR1 SGHAT and CDR2 FQNNGV. Losses at the gene ends were 4 bases for V and 5 bases for J; bases not matched to a gene: 3. CDR3 length equals 13 residues. CDR3 bases: TGTGCCAGCAGCTGGACAGGGAGGACTGAAGCTTTCTTT. Translation: CASSWTGRTEAFF.

The rearrangement uses TRBV20-1 and TRBJ2-7; D ambiguous. Trimming took off 1 base at V and 3 bases at J, with 13 bases between the two ends. In germline, CDR1 is DFQATT, CDR2 SNEGSKA (reference sequence). The CDR3 is 14 residues long. As DNA, the CDR3 is TGCAGTGCTAGAGGGACCAGGTTTCTCTACGAGCAGTACTTC. It codes for CSARGTRFLYEQYF.

This chain connects TRBV10-3 to TRBJ1-1; 9 bases map to TRBD1. CDR3 length equals 14 residues. The V segment lost 6 bases and the J segment 4 bases; nucleotides outside the gene matches: 6. Germline CDR1 reads ENHRY; CDR2 reads SYGVKD. CDR3 nucleotide sequence: TGTGCCATCAGGACCGGGACAGGGCCCACTGAAGCTTTCTTT. It yields the protein CAIRTGTGPTEAFF.

This clonotype was seen repeatedly, ten times or more. The J gene is TRBJ2-1, the V gene TRBV12-3 or TRBV12-4; weak D call: TRBD2 (5 bases). The V end was cut by 1 base, the J end by 8 bases, with 9 bases between. This CDR3 has 13 amino acids. The CDR3 sequence is CASSLDDGDEQFF. The CDR3 region has the DNA TGTGCCAGCAGTTTAGACGACGGGGATGAGCAGTTCTTC.

This clonotype was picked up many times. The genes are TRBV2 and TRBJ1-6; unclear D gene. The CDR3 totals 15 residues. Trimming took 3 bases from V and 8 from J, leaving 14 bases between them. Germline V gives CDR1 SNHLY, CDR2 FYNNEI. CDR3 nucleotide sequence: TGTGCCAGCAGTGAGGCGGTTGGGGAGCATTCACCCCTCCACTTT. Protein: CASSEAVGEHSPLHF.

The chain is built from TRBV5-1 and TRBJ2-1; 11 bases map to TRBD2. The V and J ends lost 4 bases and 10 bases, in that order; junction bases with no gene match: 13. Germline-derived CDR1 and CDR2 are SGHRS and YFSETQ. This CDR3 region has 16 residues. DNA of the CDR3: TGCGCCAGCAGCCGAACTCTAGCGGGGGGAACGGGGGAGCAGTTCTTC. It yields the protein CASSRTLAGGTGEQFF.

This clonotype was found many times. V is TRBV5-1 and J is TRBJ1-1; 7 bases line up with TRBD1. The V and J ends lost 0 bases and 5 bases, in that order; junction bases with no gene match: 4. The germline V gene encodes CDR1 SGHRS and CDR2 YFSETQ. CDR3 length: 14 amino acids. CDR3 amino acids: CASSLGQGTTEAFF. The CDR3 nucleotides are TGCGCCAGCAGCTTGGGACAGGGTACGACTGAAGCTTTCTTT.

Only a few counts were recorded for this clonotype. The V and J genes are TRBV29-1 and TRBJ2-1; TRBD2 is a possible D gene (7 bases). The CDR3 spans 16 residues. V was pared by 4 bases and J by 4 bases, with 20 bases between. Germline-derived CDR1 and CDR2 are SQVTM and ANQGSEA. For the CDR3, the DNA is TGCAGCGTTGCCATAGGGGGGGGGCTATCTTACAATGAGCAGTTCTTC. Translation: CSVAIGGGLSYNEQFF.

This clonotype showed up just a few times. The rearrangement joins TRBV24-1 to TRBJ1-2, with D unresolved. This CDR3 region has 15 residues. V was trimmed by 4 bases and J by 3 bases, leaving 14 bases between them. CDR1 is KGHDR, CDR2 SFDVKD, per germline. Here the CDR3 DNA reads TGTGCCACCAGTGACCCGACGGGTGGTGACTATGGCTACACCTTC. Encoded protein: CATSDPTGGDYGYTF.

This clonotype was picked up many times. V usage is TRBV5-6 and J usage is TRBJ2-1; D gene unclear. This CDR3 region has 14 residues. From germline, CDR1 is SGHDT and CDR2 YYEEEE. V dropped 0 bases and J dropped 5 bases, with 9 bases sitting between them. The CDR3 bases are TGTGCCAGCAGCTTGGGGACGGCTAACAATGAGCAGTTCTTC. It is translated as CASSLGTANNEQFF.

The table lists this clonotype with a few counts. The genes are TRBV4-3 and TRBJ1-4; 7 bases are shared with TRBD1. Germline V gene data show CDR1 as LGHNA and CDR2 as YSLEER. V was clipped by 7 bases and J by 3 bases; unmatched bases: 8. CDR3 size: 15 residues. The CDR3 loop is CASTSSGGSNEKLFF. The CDR3 bases are TGCGCCAGCACAAGCTCAGGGGGGTCTAATGAAAAACTGTTTTTT.